Presented here are 21 T cell receptor beta chains from one specimen sequenced in a study of blood T cell repertoires in COVID-19. Profiled with immunoSEQ multiplex PCR; TCRdb holds only in-frame clones, not every one. Of around 190,000 clones in the sample, around 85% are singletons; the top ten hold around an eighth. Sequencing was performed on peripheral blood. These TCRs come from a woman aged 50 to 60 with acute or convalescent COVID-19.

The rearrangement links TRBV15 to TRBJ1-6, with 7 bases aligning to TRBD1. This CDR3 comprises 15 residues. V lost 0 bases to trimming and J lost 9 bases; unmatched junction nucleotides: 5. CDR1 and CDR2 from the germline V gene are LNHNV and YYDKDF (reference sequence). CDR3 DNA sequence: TGTGCCACCAGCAGAGAAGGACAGGTCAGTTCACCCCTCCACTTT. As protein: CATSREGQVSSPLHF.

J is TRBJ2-1 and V is TRBV5-1, with 10 bases matching TRBD2. Germline V gene lookup returns CDR1 SGHRS and CDR2 YFSETQ. The CDR3 contains 15 residues. Germline trimming cut 6 bases from V and 7 bases from J; bases unmatched to any gene: 10. CDR3 nucleotides: TGCGCCAGCATGCACACAGGGACTAGCGAGAATGAGCAGTTCTTC. This encodes CASMHTGTSENEQFF.

This chain connects TRBV5-4 to TRBJ1-2, with a possible D match to TRBD1 (6 bases). The CDR3 covers 16 residues. Looked up from germline, CDR1 is SGHNT and CDR2 is YYREEE (reference sequence). Trimming cost V 0 bases and J 6 bases, with 18 bases left between them. CDR3 in amino acids: CASSLVSGQGRNGYTF. Written as DNA, the CDR3 is TGTGCCAGCAGCTTGGTTTCGGGACAAGGAAGGAATGGCTACACCTTC.

This chain uses TRBV7-9 with TRBJ1-2; a possible D gene is TRBD1 (6 bases). The CDR3 sequence is 16 residues long. Deletions cut 5 bases from V and 4 bases from J, with 20 bases between. CDR1 is SEHNR and CDR2 is FQNEAQ in the germline V gene (reference sequence). CDR3: CASSPWGGASGYGYTF. DNA of the CDR3: TGTGCCAGCAGCCCATGGGGGGGGGCATCGGGCTATGGCTACACCTTC.

The chain is built from TRBV19 and TRBJ2-1; TRBD2 matches at 9 bases. Germline loops: CDR1 LNHDA, CDR2 SQIVND (reference sequence). Trimming removed 4 bases from V and 6 bases from J; junction bases left unmatched: 1. The CDR3 runs to 13 residues. The CDR3 loop is CASSKLAGNEQFF. CDR3 nucleotide sequence: TGTGCCAGTAGTAAACTAGCGGGCAATGAGCAGTTCTTC.

The V and J genes are TRBV7-8 and TRBJ1-2, with 8 bases lining up with TRBD1. Per germline, CDR1 SGHVS and CDR2 FQNEAQ. This CDR3 contains 13 residues. V was pared by 3 bases and J by 7 bases, with 4 bases of the junction left unmatched. The CDR3 sequence: CASSFGQGGGYTF. The CDR3 coding sequence is TGTGCCAGCAGCTTCGGACAGGGTGGTGGCTACACCTTC.

The chain is built from TRBV3-1 (or the pseudogene TRBV3-2) and TRBJ1-1; D remains unclear. With 2 bases removed from V and 1 base from J, the gap between germline ends came to 8 bases. Germline-derived CDR1 and CDR2 are LGHDT and YNNKEL (reference sequence). The CDR3 is 14 amino acids. The CDR3 here is CASSQFTANTEAFF. The CDR3 nucleotides are TGTGCCAGCAGCCAATTTACAGCGAACACTGAAGCTTTCTTT.

The chain uses TRBV12-5 and TRBJ1-1, with TRBD1 matching over 8 bases. The CDR3 consists of 20 residues. Looked up from germline, CDR1 is LGHNT and CDR2 is FRNRAP. V lost 3 bases to trimming and J lost 2 bases; unmatched junction nucleotides: 20. The chain's CDR3 is CASGFSLSGTGSTKNTEAFF. The CDR3 DNA follows: TGTGCTAGTGGTTTCTCCCTCTCCGGGACAGGTTCCACGAAAAACACTGAAGCTTTCTTT.

This rearrangement joins TRBV18 to TRBJ1-2; D is ambiguous. V dropped 3 bases and J dropped 2 bases, with 16 bases sitting between them. The CDR3 has 16 residues. Germline lookup yields CDR1 KGHSH and CDR2 LQKENI. Here the CDR3 DNA reads TGTGCCAGCTCACCGATGCCAACAGCACAAAACTATGGCTACACCTTC. Its translation is CASSPMPTAQNYGYTF.

The chain is built from TRBV28 and TRBJ1-2; 7 nucleotides align to TRBD1. Per the germline V gene, CDR1 is MDHEN and CDR2 is SYDVKM. The V gene end was trimmed by 6 bases and the J gene end by 5 bases; junction bases not matched to a gene: 3. The CDR3 totals 12 residues. The CDR3 region is CASRVTGYGYTF. CDR3 nucleotides: TGTGCCAGCAGAGTGACAGGGTATGGCTACACCTTC.

This clone was seen repeatedly, ten times or more. This chain uses TRBV5-1 with TRBJ2-5; no clear D gene. Germline CDR1 SGHRS, CDR2 YFSETQ. This CDR3 has 13 residues. V was shortened by 1 base and J by 5 bases, with 9 bases between the two germline ends. CDR3 residues: CASSLSGSETQYF. The CDR3 region has the DNA TGCGCCAGCAGCTTGTCGGGTTCGGAGACCCAGTACTTC.

For the CDR3, the DNA is TGTGCCAGCAGCTTAGTCATTGGCAACCCAAATTCACCCCTCCACTTT. Protein sequence: CASSLVIGNPNSPLHF. The rearrangement joins TRBV7-2 to TRBJ1-6, with D hard to call. CDR3 length equals 16 residues. Trimming left V 1 base short and J 7 bases short, with 14 bases between. The germline V gene has CDR1 SGHTA and CDR2 FQGNSA.

The chain combines TRBV27 with TRBJ1-1, with D tentatively TRBD1 (6 bases). Germline V gene data show CDR1 as MNHEY and CDR2 as SMNVEV (reference sequence). The CDR3 loop spans 13 amino acids. V lost 0 bases and J lost 9, with 11 bases in between. The CDR3 DNA sequence: TGTGCCAGCAGTTTATCTGGGGACAAAAAAGCTTTCTTT. It codes for CASSLSGDKKAFF.

Here the CDR3 reads CASSDEILQPQHF. In DNA, the CDR3 is TGCGCCAGCAGTGACGAGATACTTCAGCCCCAGCATTTT. The chain is built from TRBV10-2 and TRBJ1-5; no clear D. The CDR3 length is 13 residues. V was cut by 3 bases and J by 6 bases, with 9 bases left in between. Per germline, CDR1 WSHSY and CDR2 SAAADI.

The CDR3 DNA follows: TGTGCCAGCAGCCTTATCACAACGGGAGATAGCAATCAGCCCCAGCATTTT. Translating gives CASSLITTGDSNQPQHF. The chain combines TRBV28 with TRBJ1-5; D is uncertain. Germline V gives CDR1 MDHEN, CDR2 SYDVKM. Trimming took 6 bases from V and 0 from J, leaving 18 bases between them. The CDR3 runs to 17 residues. The full variable domain, with the rest looked up from reference TRBV28 and TRBJ1-5, is DVKVTQSSRYLVKRTGEKVFLECVQDMDHENMFWYRQDPGLGLRLIYFSYDVKMKEKGDIPEGYSVSREKKERFSLILESASTNQTSMYLCASSLITTGDSNQPQHFGDGTRLSIL.

J is TRBJ1-2 and V is TRBV5-4; 8 bases agree with TRBD1. The CDR3 extends over 15 amino acids. In germline, CDR1 is SGHNT, CDR2 YYREEE (reference sequence). Trimming at V came to 0 bases and at J to 5 bases, leaving 6 bases not matched to a gene. The CDR3 bases are TGTGCCAGCAGCTTGGAACAGGGGGTCGGGTATGGCTACACCTTC. Translating it yields CASSLEQGVGYGYTF.

CDR3: CASSPNPEGEQYF. The CDR3 nucleotides are TGTGCCAGCTCACCAAACCCAGAGGGCGAGCAGTACTTC. J is TRBJ2-7 and V is TRBV18; a possible D gene is TRBD2 (5 bases). In germline, CDR1 is KGHSH, CDR2 LQKENI. V shed 2 bases and J shed 6 bases, with 11 bases lying between them. This CDR3 comprises 13 residues.

The V call is TRBV28, the J call TRBJ1-2, with TRBD1 matching 7 bases. The CDR3 has 14 residues. V shed 7 bases, J shed 2 bases, and the junction held 7 bases outside the gene matches. The germline V gene encodes CDR1 MDHEN and CDR2 SYDVKM. The CDR3: CASIEQGTNYGYTF. CDR3 sequence (DNA): TGTGCCAGCATAGAACAGGGGACCAACTATGGCTACACCTTC.

This chain joins TRBV28 and TRBJ2-7; D might be TRBD2 (5 bases). V dropped 6 bases and J dropped 2 bases, with 14 bases sitting between them. The CDR3 contains 14 residues. Germline V CDR1 and CDR2: MDHEN, SYDVKM. CDR3 region: CASSPPGRAYEQYF. CDR3 DNA sequence: TGTGCCAGCAGCCCTCCGGGAAGGGCCTACGAGCAGTACTTC.

The chain employs TRBV6-5 and TRBJ1-1; 9 bases fit TRBD1. The germline CDR1 and CDR2 sequences are MNHEY and SVGAGI. J lost 11 bases, V lost 5 bases, and 6 bases had no gene match. The CDR3 totals 12 residues. The CDR3 is CASSPRTGAAFF. The CDR3 nucleotides read TGTGCCAGCAGTCCTCGGACAGGGGCTGCTTTCTTT.

V is TRBV30 and J is TRBJ1-2; no clear D. Germline loops: CDR1 GTSNPN, CDR2 SVGIG (reference sequence). The CDR3 spans 14 residues. Trimming removed 2 bases from V and 6 bases from J, with 16 bases in between. The CDR3 coding sequence is TGTGCCTGGAGTCCTGACGCTCAGAGGCATGGCTACACCTTC. Protein sequence: CAWSPDAQRHGYTF.